Given below is one T cell receptor beta chain in context. This entry is derived from a study of T cells after yellow fever vaccination. CDR1 is SGHTA, CDR2 FQGNSA, per germline. The CDR3 length is 15 residues. V was cut by 0 bases and J by 2 bases, with 10 bases left in between. Each CDR3 protein gets one entry after TCRdb re-called the 5' RACE reads with MiXCR. The data contain about 210,000 distinct CDR3 sequences, more than 6.5% of them seen just once; the ten biggest clones take up approximately 1%. The source material was CD4+ T cells sorted from PBMCs, sampled on the day of the yellow fever booster vaccination. The chain joins TRBV7-2 to TRBJ2-5; D gene unclear. The receptor was derived from a man aged 25-40 years who received the YFV17D yellow fever vaccine. CDR3 in amino acids: CASSLAFKGQETQYF. The CDR3 nucleotides are TGTGCCAGCAGCTTAGCTTTCAAGGGTCAAGAGACCCAGTACTTC.